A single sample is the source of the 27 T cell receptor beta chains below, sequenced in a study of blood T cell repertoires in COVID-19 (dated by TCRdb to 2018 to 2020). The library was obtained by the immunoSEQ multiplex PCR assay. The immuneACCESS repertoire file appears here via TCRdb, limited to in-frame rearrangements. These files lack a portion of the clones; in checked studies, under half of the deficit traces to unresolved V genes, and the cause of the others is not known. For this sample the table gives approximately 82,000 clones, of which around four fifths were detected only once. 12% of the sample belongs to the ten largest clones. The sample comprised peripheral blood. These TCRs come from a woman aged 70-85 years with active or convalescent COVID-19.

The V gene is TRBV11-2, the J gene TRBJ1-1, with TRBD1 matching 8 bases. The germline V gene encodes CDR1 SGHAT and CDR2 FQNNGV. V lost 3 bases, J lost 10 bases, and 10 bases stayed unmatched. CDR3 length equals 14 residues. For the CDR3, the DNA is TGTGCCAGCAGCTTGACAGGGGCCCTTCGAAGAGCTTTCTTT. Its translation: CASSLTGALRRAFF.

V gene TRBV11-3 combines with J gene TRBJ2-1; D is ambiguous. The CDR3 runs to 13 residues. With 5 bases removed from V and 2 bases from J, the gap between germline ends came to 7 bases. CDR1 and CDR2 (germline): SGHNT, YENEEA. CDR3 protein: CASSLLPYNEQFF. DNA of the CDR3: TGTGCCAGCAGCCTCCTACCCTACAATGAGCAGTTCTTC.

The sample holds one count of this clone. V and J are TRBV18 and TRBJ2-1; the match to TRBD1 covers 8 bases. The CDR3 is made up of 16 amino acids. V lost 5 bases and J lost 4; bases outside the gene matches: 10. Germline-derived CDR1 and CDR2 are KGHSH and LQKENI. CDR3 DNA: TGTGCCAGCTCAGGGCAGGGGGCCCTTACTTACAATGAGCAGTTCTTC. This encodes CASSGQGALTYNEQFF.

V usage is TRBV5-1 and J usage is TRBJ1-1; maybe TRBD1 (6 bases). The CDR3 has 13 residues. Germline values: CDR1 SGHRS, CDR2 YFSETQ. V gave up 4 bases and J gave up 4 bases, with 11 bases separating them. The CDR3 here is CASSGTGSTEAFF. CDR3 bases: TGCGCCAGCAGCGGAACAGGGAGCACTGAAGCTTTCTTT.

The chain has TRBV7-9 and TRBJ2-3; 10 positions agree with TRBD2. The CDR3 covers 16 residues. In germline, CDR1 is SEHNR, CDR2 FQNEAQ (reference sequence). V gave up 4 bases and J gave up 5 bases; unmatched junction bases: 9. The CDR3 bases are TGTGCCAGCAGCTCCAAGCGGGGGGGCATTCAAGATACGCAGTATTTT. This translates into CASSSKRGGIQDTQYF.

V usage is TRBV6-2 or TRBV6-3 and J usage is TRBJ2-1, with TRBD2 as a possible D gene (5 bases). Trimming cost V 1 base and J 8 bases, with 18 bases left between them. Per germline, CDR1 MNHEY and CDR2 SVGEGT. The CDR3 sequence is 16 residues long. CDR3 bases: TGTGCCAGCAGTTACTTCTCGCACTTTGAGGGCGATGAGCAGTTCTTC. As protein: CASSYFSHFEGDEQFF.

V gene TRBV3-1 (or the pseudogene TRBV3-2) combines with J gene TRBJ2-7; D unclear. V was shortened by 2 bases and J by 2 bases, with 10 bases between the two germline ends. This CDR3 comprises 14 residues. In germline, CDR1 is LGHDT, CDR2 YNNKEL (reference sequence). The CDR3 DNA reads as TGTGCCAGCAGCCAACTTCGCACACCCTACGAGCAGTACTTC. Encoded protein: CASSQLRTPYEQYF.

CDR3 sequence reads: CASSRTGVEQYF. In DNA form, the CDR3 reads TGTGCCAGCAGCCGGACAGGGGTCGAGCAGTACTTC. The rearrangement joins TRBV7-2 to TRBJ2-7, with 9 bases aligning to TRBD1. The V gene end was trimmed by 5 bases and the J gene end by 6 bases; junction bases not matched to a gene: 2. Germline CDR1 is SGHTA and CDR2 is FQGNSA. The CDR3 runs 12 residues.

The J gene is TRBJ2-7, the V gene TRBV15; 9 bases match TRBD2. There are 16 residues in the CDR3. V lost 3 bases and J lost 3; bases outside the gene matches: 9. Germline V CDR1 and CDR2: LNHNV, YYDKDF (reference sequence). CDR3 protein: CATSRDLSGGRYEQYF. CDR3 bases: TGTGCCACCAGCAGGGACCTTAGCGGGGGCCGCTACGAGCAGTACTTC.

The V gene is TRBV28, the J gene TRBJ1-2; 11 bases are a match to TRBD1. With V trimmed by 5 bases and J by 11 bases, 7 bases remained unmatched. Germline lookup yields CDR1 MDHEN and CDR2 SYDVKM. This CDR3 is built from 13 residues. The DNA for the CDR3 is TGTGCCAGCAGTGGACAGGGGGCGCGGCGGTACACCTTC. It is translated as CASSGQGARRYTF.

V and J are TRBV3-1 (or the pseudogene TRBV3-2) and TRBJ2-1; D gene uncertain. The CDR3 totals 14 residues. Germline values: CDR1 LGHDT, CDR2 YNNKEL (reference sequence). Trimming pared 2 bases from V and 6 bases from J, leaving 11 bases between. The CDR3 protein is CASSQSELVNEQFF. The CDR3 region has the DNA TGTGCCAGCAGCCAAAGCGAGCTAGTCAATGAGCAGTTCTTC.

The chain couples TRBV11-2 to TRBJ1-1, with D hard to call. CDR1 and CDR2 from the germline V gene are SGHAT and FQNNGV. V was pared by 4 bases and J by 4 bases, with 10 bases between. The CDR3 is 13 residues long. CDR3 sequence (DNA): TGTGCCAGCAGCTCGGCGGGAGGCACTGAAGCTTTCTTT. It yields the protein CASSSAGGTEAFF.

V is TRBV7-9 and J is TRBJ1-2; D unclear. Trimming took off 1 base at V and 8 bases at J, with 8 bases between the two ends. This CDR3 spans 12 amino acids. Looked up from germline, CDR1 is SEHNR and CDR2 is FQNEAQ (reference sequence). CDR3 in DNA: TGTGCCAGCAGCTTAGGCGCGGCCGGCTACACCTTC. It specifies CASSLGAAGYTF.

The CDR3 loop reads CASSQDENTQYF. In DNA form, the CDR3 reads TGCGCCAGCAGCCAAGATGAGAATACGCAGTATTTT. The chain links TRBV4-3 to TRBJ2-3; D gene uncertain. Germline loops: CDR1 LGHNA, CDR2 YSLEER. Trimming stripped 0 bases from V and 7 bases from J, with 5 bases between. CDR3 length equals 12 residues.

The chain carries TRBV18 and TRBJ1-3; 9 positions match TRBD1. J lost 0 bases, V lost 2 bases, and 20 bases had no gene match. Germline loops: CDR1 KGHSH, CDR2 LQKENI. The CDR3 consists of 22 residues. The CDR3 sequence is CASSPVRLGQGSLSNSGNTIYF. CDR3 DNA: TGTGCCAGCTCACCAGTTCGGTTGGGACAGGGTTCCCTCTCGAACTCTGGAAACACCATATATTTT.

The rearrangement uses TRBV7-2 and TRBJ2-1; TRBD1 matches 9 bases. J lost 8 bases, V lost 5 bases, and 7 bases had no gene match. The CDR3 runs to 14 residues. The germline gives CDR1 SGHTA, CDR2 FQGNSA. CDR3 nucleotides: TGTGCCAGCAGCATTGGGACAGGGTACGATGAGCAGTTCTTC. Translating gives CASSIGTGYDEQFF.

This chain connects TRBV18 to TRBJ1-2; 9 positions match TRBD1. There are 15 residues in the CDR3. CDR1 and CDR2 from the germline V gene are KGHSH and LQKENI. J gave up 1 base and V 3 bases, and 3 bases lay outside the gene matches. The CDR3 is CASSPGQGDNYGYTF. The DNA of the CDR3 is TGTGCCAGCTCACCGGGACAGGGTGATAACTATGGCTACACCTTC.

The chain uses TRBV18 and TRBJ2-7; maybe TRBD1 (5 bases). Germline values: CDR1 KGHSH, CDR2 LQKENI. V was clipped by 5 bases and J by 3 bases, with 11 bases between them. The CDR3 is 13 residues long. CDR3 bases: TGTGCCAGCTCAGGACAAGGATTCTACGAGCAGTACTTC. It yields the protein CASSGQGFYEQYF.

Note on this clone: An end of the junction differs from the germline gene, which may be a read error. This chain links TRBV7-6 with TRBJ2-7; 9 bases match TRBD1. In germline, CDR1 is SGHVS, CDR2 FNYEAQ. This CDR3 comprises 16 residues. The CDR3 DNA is TGTGCCAGCAGCTACTTCCGGGACAGGGCATCCTCCGAGCAGTACTTC. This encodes CASSYFRDRASSEQYF. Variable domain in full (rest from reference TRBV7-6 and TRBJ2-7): GAGVSQSPRYKVTKRGQDVALRCDPISGHVSLYWYRQALGQGPEFLTYFNYEAQQDKSGLPNDRFSAERPEGSISTLTIQRTEQRDSAMYRCASSYFRDRASSEQYFGPGTRLTVT.

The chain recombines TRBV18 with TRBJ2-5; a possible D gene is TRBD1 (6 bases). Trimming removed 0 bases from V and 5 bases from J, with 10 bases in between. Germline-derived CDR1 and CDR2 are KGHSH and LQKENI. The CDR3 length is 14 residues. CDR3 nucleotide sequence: TGTGCCAGCTCACCACCCACAGGGAGCGAGACCCAGTACTTC. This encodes CASSPPTGSETQYF.

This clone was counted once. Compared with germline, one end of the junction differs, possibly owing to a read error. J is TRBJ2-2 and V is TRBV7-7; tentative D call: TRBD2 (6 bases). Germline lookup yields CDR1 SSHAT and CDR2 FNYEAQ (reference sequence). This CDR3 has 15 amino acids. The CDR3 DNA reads TGTGCTAGCAGCTTGGGGGGTTTGAACACCGGGGAGCTGTTTTTT. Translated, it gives CASSLGGLNTGELFF.

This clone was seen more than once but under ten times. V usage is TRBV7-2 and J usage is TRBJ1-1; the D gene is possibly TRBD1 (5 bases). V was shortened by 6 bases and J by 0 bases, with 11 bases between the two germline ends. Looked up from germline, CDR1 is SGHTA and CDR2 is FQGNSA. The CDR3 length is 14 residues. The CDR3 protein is CASRRDSVNTEAFF. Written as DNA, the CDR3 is TGTGCCAGCAGACGGGACTCTGTGAACACTGAAGCTTTCTTT. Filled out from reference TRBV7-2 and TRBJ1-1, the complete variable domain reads GAGVSQSPSNKVTEKGKDVELRCDPISGHTALYWYRQSLGQGLEFLIYFQGNSAPDKSGLPSDRFSAERTGGSVSTLTIQRTQQEDSAVYLCASRRDSVNTEAFFGQGTRLTVV.

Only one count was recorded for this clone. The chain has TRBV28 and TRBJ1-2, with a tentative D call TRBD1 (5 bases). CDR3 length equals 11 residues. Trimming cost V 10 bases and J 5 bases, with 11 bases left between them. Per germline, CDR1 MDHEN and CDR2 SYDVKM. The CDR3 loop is CATDSTYGYTF. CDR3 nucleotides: TGTGCCACAGACAGTACTTATGGCTACACCTTC.

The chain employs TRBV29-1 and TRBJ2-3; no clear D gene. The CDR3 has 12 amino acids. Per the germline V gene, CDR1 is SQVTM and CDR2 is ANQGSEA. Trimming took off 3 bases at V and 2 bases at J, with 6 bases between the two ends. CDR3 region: CSVEADTDTQYF. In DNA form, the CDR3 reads TGCAGCGTTGAGGCGGACACAGATACGCAGTATTTT.

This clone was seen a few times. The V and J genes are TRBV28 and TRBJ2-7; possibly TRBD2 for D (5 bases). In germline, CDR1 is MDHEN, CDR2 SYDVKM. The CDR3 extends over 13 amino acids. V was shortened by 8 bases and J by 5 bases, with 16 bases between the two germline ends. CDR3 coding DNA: TGTGCCAGCGGTCGTTTGGGAGTAGACGAGCAGTACTTC. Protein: CASGRLGVDEQYF.

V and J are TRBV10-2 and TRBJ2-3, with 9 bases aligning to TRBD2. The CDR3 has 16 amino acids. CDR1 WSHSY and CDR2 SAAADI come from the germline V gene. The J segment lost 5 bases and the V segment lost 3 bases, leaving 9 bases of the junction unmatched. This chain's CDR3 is CASSDWVAGVRDTQYF. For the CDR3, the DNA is TGCGCCAGCAGTGATTGGGTAGCGGGAGTACGAGATACGCAGTATTTT.

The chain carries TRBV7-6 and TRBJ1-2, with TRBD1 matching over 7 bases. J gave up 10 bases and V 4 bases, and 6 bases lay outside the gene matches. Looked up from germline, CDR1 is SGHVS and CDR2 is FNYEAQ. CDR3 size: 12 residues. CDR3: CASSYPTGDYTF. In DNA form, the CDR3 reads TGTGCCAGCAGCTACCCTACAGGGGACTACACCTTC.